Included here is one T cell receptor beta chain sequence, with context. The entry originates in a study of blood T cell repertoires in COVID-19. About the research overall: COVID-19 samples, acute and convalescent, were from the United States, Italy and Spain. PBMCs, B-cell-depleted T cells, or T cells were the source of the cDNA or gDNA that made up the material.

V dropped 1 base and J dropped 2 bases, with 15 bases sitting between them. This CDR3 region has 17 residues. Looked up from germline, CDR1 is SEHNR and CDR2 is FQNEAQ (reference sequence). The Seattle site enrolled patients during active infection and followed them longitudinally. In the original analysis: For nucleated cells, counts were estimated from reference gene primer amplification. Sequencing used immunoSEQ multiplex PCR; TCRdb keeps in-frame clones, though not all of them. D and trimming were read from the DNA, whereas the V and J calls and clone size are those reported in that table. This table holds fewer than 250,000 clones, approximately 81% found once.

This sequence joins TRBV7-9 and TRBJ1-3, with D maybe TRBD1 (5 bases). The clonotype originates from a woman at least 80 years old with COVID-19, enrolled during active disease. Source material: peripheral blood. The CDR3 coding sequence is TGTGCCAGCAGCTTAGATGGCGGCAGGGTAACTGGAAACACCATATATTTT. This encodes CASSLDGGRVTGNTIYF.